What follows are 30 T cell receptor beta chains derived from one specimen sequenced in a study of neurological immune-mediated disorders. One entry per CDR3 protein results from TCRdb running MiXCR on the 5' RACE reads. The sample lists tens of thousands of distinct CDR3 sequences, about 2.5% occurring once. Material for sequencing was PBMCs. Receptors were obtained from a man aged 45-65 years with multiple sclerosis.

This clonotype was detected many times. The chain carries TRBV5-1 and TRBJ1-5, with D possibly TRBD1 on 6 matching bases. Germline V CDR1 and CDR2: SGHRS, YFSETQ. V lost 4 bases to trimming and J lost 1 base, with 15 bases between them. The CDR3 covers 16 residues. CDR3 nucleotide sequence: TGCGCCAGCAGCCCCTCAGGGGCGGTCAGCAATCAGCCCCAGCATTTT. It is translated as CASSPSGAVSNQPQHF.

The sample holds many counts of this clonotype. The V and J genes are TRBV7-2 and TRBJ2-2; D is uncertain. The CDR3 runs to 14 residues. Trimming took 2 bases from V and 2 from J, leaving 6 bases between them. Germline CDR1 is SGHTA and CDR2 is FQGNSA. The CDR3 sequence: CASSLQLNTGELFF. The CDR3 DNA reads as TGTGCCAGCAGCTTACAGCTTAACACCGGGGAGCTGTTTTTT.

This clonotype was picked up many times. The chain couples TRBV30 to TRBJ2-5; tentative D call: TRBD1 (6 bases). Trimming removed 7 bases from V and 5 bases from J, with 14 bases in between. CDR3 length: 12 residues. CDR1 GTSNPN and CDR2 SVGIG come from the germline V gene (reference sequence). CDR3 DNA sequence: TGTGCCTCTAGTAGGGGGTTGGAGACCCAGTACTTC. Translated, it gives CASSRGLETQYF.

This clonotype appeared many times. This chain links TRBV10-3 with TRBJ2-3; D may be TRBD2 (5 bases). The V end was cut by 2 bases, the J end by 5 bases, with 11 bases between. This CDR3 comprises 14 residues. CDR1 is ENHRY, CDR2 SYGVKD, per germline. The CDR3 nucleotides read TGTGCCATCAGTGAGCGGCGTGCGGGAGATACGCAGTATTTT. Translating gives CAISERRAGDTQYF.

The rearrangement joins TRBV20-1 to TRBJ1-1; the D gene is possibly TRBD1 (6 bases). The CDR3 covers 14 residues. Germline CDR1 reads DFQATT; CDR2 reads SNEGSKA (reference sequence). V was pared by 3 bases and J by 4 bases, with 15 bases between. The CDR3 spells CSASRGGRGTEAFF. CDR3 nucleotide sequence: TGCAGTGCTAGTAGGGGGGGGCGCGGCACTGAAGCTTTCTTT.

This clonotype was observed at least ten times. CDR3 coding DNA: TGCAGTGCCCCCCACAGCTCCTACAATGAGCAGTTCTTC. Translated, it gives CSAPHSSYNEQFF. V usage is TRBV20-1 and J usage is TRBJ2-1, with D hard to call. Germline lookup yields CDR1 DFQATT and CDR2 SNEGSKA (reference sequence). Trimming pared 6 bases from V and 0 bases from J, leaving 9 bases between. The CDR3 extends over 13 amino acids.

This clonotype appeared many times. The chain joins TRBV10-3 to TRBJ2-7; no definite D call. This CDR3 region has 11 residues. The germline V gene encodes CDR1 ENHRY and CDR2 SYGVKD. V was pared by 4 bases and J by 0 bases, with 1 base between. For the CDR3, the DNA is TGTGCCATCAGTGCCTCCTACGAGCAGTACTTC. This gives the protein CAISASYEQYF.

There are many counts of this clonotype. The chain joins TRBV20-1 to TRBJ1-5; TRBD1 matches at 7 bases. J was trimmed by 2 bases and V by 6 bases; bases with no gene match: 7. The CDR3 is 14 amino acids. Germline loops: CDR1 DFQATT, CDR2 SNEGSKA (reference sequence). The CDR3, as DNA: TGCAGTGCAAACAGGGGCCGAGGCAATCAGCCCCAGCATTTT. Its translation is CSANRGRGNQPQHF.

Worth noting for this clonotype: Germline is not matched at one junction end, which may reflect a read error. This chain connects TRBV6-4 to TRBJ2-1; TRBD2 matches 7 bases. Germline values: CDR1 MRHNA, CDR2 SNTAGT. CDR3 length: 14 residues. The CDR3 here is CANSDGGGANEQFF. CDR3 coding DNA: TGTGCCAACAGTGACGGCGGGGGTGCCAATGAGCAGTTCTTC.

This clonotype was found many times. CDR3 loop: CASTPAAGPYGYTF. The CDR3 region has the DNA TGTGCCAGTACCCCGGCGGCAGGGCCATATGGCTACACCTTC. The rearrangement uses TRBV19 and TRBJ1-2, with D perhaps matching TRBD1 (5 bases). The germline CDR1 and CDR2 sequences are LNHDA and SQIVND (reference sequence). The CDR3 contains 14 residues. The V end was cut by 7 bases, the J end by 5 bases, with 17 bases between.

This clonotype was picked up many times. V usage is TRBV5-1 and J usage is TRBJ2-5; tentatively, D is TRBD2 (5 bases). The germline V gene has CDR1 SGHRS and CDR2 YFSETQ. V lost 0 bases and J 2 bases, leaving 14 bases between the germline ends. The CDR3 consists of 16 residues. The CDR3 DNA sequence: TGCGCCAGCAGCTTGGGTCTCATTGGAGGTCAAGAGACCCAGTACTTC. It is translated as CASSLGLIGGQETQYF.

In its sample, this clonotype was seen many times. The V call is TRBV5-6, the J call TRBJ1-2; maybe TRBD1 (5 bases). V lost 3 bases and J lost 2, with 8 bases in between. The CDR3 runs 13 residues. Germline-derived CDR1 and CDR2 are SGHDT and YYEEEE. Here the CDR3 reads CASSYRDNYGYTF. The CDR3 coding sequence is TGTGCCAGCAGCTACCGGGACAACTATGGCTACACCTTC.

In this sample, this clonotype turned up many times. The CDR3 coding sequence is TGTGCCAGCAGCCCAGGGGGGGACCGAGAGACCCAGTACTTC. Translation: CASSPGGDRETQYF. This chain links TRBV7-2 with TRBJ2-5; D possibly uses TRBD1 or TRBD2 (7 bases each). The germline V gene encodes CDR1 SGHTA and CDR2 FQGNSA. V lost 5 bases to trimming and J lost 4 bases, with 14 bases between them. The CDR3 is 14 amino acids.

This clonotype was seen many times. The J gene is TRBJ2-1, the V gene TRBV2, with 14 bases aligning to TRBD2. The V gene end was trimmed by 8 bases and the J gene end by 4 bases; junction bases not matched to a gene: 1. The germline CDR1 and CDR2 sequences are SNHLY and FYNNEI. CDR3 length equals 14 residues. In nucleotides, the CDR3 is TGTGCCAGCGGGACTAGCGGGGGTTACAATGAGCAGTTCTTC. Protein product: CASGTSGGYNEQFF.

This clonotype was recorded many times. The CDR3 region has the DNA TGCAGTGCTAGATCGGCAGGGAATCCCAATCAGCCCCAGCATTTT. This encodes CSARSAGNPNQPQHF. The rearrangement uses TRBV20-1 and TRBJ1-5, with D perhaps matching TRBD1 (5 bases). Germline-derived CDR1 and CDR2 are DFQATT and SNEGSKA (reference sequence). V lost 2 bases and J 3 bases, leaving 14 bases between the germline ends. The CDR3 length is 15 residues.

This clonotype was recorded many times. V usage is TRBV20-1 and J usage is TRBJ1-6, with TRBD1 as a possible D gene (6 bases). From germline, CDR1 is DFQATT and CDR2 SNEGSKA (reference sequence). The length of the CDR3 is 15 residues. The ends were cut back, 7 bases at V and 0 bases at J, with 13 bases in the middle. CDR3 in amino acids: CSGKGESSYNSPLHF. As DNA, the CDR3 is TGCAGTGGGAAGGGGGAGAGCTCCTATAATTCACCCCTCCACTTT.

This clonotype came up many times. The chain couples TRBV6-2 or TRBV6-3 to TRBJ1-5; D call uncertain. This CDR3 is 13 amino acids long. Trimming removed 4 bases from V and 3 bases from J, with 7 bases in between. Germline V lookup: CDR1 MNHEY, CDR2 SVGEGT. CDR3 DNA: TGTGCCAGCAGTTTGCCGGACAATCAGCCCCAGCATTTT. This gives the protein CASSLPDNQPQHF.

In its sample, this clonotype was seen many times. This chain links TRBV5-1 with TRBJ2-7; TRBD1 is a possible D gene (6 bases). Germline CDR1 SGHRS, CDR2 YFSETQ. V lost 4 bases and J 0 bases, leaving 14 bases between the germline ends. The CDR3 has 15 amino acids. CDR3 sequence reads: CASSQPGEGSYEQYF. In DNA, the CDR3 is TGCGCCAGCAGCCAACCAGGGGAAGGCTCCTACGAGCAGTACTTC. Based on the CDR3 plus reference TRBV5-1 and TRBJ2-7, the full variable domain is KAGVTQTPRYLIKTRGQQVTLSCSPISGHRSVSWYQQTPGQGLQFLFEYFSETQRNKGNFPGRFSGRQFSNSRSEMNVSTLELGDSALYLCASSQPGEGSYEQYFGPGTRLTVT.

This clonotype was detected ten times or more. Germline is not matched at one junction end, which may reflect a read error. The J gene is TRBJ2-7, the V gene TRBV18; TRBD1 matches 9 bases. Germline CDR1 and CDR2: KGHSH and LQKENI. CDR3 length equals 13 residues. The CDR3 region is CASSPGTGYEQYF. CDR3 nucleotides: TGCGCCAGCAGCCCGGGGACAGGGTACGAGCAGTACTTC.

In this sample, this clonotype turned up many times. The CDR3 protein is CASTRGADSPLHF. The DNA of the CDR3 is TGTGCCAGCACCCGCGGGGCCGATTCACCCCTCCACTTT. The chain joins TRBV12-3 or TRBV12-4 to TRBJ1-6; tentatively, D is TRBD1 (5 bases). The CDR3 extends over 13 amino acids. The germline V and J ends were trimmed by 7 bases and 8 bases, with 12 bases remaining between them.

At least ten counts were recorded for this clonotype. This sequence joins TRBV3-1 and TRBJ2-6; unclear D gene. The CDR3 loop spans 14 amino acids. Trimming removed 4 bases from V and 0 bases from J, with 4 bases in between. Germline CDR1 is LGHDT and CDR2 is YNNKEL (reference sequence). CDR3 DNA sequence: TGTGCCAGCAGCCTTAGCTCTGGGGCCAACGTCCTGACTTTC. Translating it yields CASSLSSGANVLTF.

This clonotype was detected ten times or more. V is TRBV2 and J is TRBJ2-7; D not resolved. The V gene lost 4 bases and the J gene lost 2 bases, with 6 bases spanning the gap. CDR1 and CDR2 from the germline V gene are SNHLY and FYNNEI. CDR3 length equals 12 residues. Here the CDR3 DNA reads TGTGCCAGCAGTGTTAGTACCTACGAGCAGTACTTC. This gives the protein CASSVSTYEQYF.

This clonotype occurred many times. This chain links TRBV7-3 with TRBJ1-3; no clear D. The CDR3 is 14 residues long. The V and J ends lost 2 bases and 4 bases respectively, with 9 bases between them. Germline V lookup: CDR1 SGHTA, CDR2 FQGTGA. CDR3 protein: CASSLGHGGNTIYF. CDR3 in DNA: TGTGCCAGCAGCTTAGGTCACGGAGGAAACACCATATATTTT.

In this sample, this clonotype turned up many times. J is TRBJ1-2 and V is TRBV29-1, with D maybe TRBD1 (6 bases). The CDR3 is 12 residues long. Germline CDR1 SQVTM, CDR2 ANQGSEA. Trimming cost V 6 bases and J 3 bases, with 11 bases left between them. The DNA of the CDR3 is TGCAGCGTCAAAGGGGGGGACTATGGCTACACCTTC. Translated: CSVKGGDYGYTF.

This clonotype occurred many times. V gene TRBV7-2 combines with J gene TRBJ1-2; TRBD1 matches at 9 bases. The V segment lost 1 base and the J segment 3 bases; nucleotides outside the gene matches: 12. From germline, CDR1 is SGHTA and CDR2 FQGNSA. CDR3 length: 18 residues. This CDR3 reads CASSLDIPGQGRDYGYTF. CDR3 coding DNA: TGTGCCAGCAGCTTAGACATCCCGGGACAGGGTCGGGACTATGGCTACACCTTC.

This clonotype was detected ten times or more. In DNA form, the CDR3 reads TGTGCCAGCAGCCGCGGGAGCACTGAAGCTTTCTTT. The encoded protein is CASSRGSTEAFF. The chain combines TRBV4-2 with TRBJ1-1; D remains ambiguous. CDR1 and CDR2 from the germline V gene are LGHNA and YNFKEQ. This CDR3 has 12 amino acids. Trimming pared 4 bases from V and 4 bases from J, leaving 7 bases between.

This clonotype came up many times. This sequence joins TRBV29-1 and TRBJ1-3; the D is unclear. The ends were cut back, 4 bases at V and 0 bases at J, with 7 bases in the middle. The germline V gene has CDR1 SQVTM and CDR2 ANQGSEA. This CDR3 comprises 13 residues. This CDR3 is CSVVLNSGNTIYF. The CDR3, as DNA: TGCAGCGTTGTCCTAAACTCTGGAAACACCATATATTTT.

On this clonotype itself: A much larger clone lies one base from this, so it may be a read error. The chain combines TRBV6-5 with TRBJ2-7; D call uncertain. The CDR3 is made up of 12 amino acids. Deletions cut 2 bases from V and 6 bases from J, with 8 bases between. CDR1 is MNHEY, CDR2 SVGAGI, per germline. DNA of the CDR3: TGTGCCAGCAGTTACCTAGGGTGCGAGCAGTACTTC. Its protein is CASSYLGCEQYF.

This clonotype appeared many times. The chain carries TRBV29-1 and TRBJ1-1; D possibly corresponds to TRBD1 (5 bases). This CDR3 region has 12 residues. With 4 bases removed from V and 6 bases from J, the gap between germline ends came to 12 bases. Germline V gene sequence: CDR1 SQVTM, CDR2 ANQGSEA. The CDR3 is CSVASGAAEAFF. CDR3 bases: TGCAGCGTTGCTTCCGGGGCCGCTGAAGCTTTCTTT.

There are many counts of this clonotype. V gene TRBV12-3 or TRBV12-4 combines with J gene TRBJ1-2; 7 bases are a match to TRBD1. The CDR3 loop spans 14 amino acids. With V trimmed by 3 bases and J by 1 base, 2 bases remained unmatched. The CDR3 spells CASSFGTVNYGYTF. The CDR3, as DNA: TGTGCCAGCAGTTTTGGGACAGTTAACTATGGCTACACCTTC.